This T cell receptor beta chain was sequenced during a study of shared clonotypes between healthy human individuals (dated by TCRdb to about 2020). For the wider study: The cohort comprised a couple of women and a few men aged 18 to 49 years. For each donor, CD4 naive and CD4 memory were each given three plates, CD8 naive was given two plates, and CD8 memory was given one plate. To estimate repertoire size and how much clonotypes are shared between individuals, the study performed deep sequencing of blood TCR repertoires from about five healthy adults. To increase sequencing depth and limit assay-specific biases, different laboratories used diverse techniques to prepare libraries and sequence TCR repertoires. Each donor's leukapheresis produced roughly between roughly 0.85 and 9.5 billion PBMCs.

Using the deep immunoSEQ assay, TCR CDR3 regions were amplified from genomic DNA by multiplex PCR. For each cell subset, the extracted genomic DNA was distributed evenly across all wells of several immunoSEQ 96-well plates, and each plate served as one replicate. For sorted subsets, around 200 ng genomic DNA, equal to tens of thousands of T cell genomes, was loaded into each replicate PCR. Purified libraries were measured with a Qubit 3.0 fluorometer, size-checked on a Bioanalyzer 2100, and measured again with the KAPA Library Quantification kit. Each immunoSEQ 96-well plate was sequenced on its own single-read 150-cycle Illumina NextSeq 550 flow cell. The authors processed their data as follows. Because the immunoSEQ output held only junctional sequences and lacked quality scores, the filtering could not match the filtering applied to full-length reads. Sequences were annotated with PyIR, a Python wrapper for IgBLAST v1.9, using IMGT germline references to assign V/J genes and CDR3. Reads were removed for weak V/J assignments (E-value above 1e-6), missing CDR3, stop codons, out-of-frame junctions, or ambiguous translated residues. V3J clonotypes were defined as sequences sharing the same inferred V gene, J gene, and CDR3 amino acid sequence. Percentage overlap between repertoires was computed as shared unique clonotypes divided by the size of the smaller repertoire. RTK rarefaction, the Chao1 estimator, and Recon v2.1 estimates of unobserved clonotypes were used to assess repertoire richness. Generation probabilities for all TCRbeta clonotypes obtained by the gDNA method from a handful of donors were computed using OLGA. What TCRdb holds here is the immuneACCESS table cut down to in-frame rearrangements. Part of the clones is not present; checked against another copy, under half of the missing clones reflect an unresolved V gene, and the others are unexplained. V, J and clone size are those of that table, while D and trimming were read from the DNA. The sample table holds around 2,000,000 clones, of which about 95% were seen once. The ten largest clones represent 1% to 1.5% of the sample.

For the CD8 naive samples, CD45RO-negative cells were positively selected for CCR7, yielding a CD45RA+CCR7+ population from which TemRA cells were excluded. The donors were healthy, HIV-negative adults who had no recently reported acute infections or vaccinations. All donors were Caucasian adults living in Nashville, Tennessee, USA. Blood was collected by leukapheresis, and PBMCs were isolated by Ficoll-Histopaque density gradient centrifugation and then cryopreserved in liquid nitrogen vapor phase. Purity and quantity of every magnetically sorted T cell population were checked by analytical flow cytometry. Genomic DNA was isolated from each sorted fraction and quantified by UV absorbance on a Nanodrop 2000c. The CDR3 goes from the cysteine to the phenylalanine over 14 residues. The retained sequence is limited to the CDR3, 42 bases, with the frame set at the first base. CDR1 MNHEY and CDR2 SMNVEV were looked up in the germline V gene (reference sequence). Relative to germline, V is 5 bases shorter and J is 3 bases shorter, with 14 bases between their ends.

As for this clone: What this receptor recognizes is not known. It has no much larger one-base neighbor in the sample; base qualities were not kept.

Here is what the overall study found, with its caveats: Across four donors, approximately 4.9% of naive CD4, roughly 3.5% of naive CD8, under 2.5% of memory CD4, and approximately 0.4% of memory CD8 clonotypes were shared. Pairwise subsampling led to the expectation that sequencing depth would affect the degree of clonotype sharing among donors. Only blood was sampled, and tissue TCR repertoires likely differ from those in blood. Compared with non-shared clonotypes, clonotypes shared by all four sorted-subset donors had higher generation probabilities. Incomplete sequencing was indicated by rarefaction of sorted-subset datasets, despite the large sequencing depth. Because the study included a small number of donors, the genetic and exposure-history diversity represented was limited. Estimated clonotype richness was generally larger for naive than for memory subsets.

The sequence is built from TRBV27 and TRBJ2-7; tentative D gene TRBD2, with 5 bases matching. Material for sequencing was naive CD8+ T cells sorted from blood. This specimen's cell subset or site label, interpreted: CD45RA+CCR7+. The clonotype originates from a man aged 18 to 30 in good health. The nucleotides are TGTGCCAGCAGTCCCGGACGGGGAGTCTACGAGCAGTACTTC. This codes for CASSPGRGVYEQYF.